This T cell receptor (beta chain) was sequenced in a study of shared T cell receptors in the human thymus. Using immunoSEQ multiplex PCR, the repertoire was profiled, and TCRdb retains in-frame clones only, with some absent. This table has fewer than 700,000 clones, roughly 90% appearing once. These data were also filed under a second study, of human thymus T cells. That investigation notes: Those donating were healthy Finnish infants in corrective surgery for congenital heart defects. Resections that were taken during corrective heart surgery supplied the thymus tissue.

Source material: thymocytes. The receptor comes from a boy younger than two with a congenital heart defect.

CDR3 sequence (DNA): TGCAGCGTCTGGACAGGGATGGTCAACACTGAAGCTTTCTTT. Amino acids: CSVWTGMVNTEAFF. The chain carries TRBV29-1 and TRBJ1-1, with 8 bases that match TRBD1. J lost 2 bases, V lost 6 bases, and 8 bases had no gene match. CDR1 is SQVTM and CDR2 is ANQGSEA in the germline V gene. The CDR3 contains 14 residues.